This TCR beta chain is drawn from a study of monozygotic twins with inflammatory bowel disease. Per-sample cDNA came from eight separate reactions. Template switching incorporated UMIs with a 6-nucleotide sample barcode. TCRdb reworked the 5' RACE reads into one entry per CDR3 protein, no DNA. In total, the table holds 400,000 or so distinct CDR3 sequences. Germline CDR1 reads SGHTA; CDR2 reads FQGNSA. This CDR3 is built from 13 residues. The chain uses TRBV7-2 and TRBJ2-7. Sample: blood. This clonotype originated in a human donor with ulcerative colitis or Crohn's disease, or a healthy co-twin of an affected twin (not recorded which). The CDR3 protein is CASSKVSSYEQYF.